This T cell receptor beta chain was sequenced during a study of blood T cell repertoires in COVID-19. J lost 4 bases, V lost 3 bases, and 6 bases had no gene match. In germline, CDR1 is KGHDR, CDR2 SFDVKD. This CDR3 is built from 16 residues. The protocol was immunoSEQ multiplex PCR, while the TCRdb copy is restricted to in-frame clones and leaves out a portion. The table includes some 520,000 clones, 80% to 90% detected once. In Seattle, patients joined the study during active infection and were tracked longitudinally. Sample: peripheral blood. The origin of this receptor is a man younger than 35 with COVID-19, enrolled during active disease. This chain connects TRBV24-1 to TRBJ2-1, with 9 bases identical to TRBD2. CDR3 nucleotide sequence: TGTGCCACCAGTGATGTCCTAGCGGGAAGGTACAATGAGCAGTTCTTC. It is translated as CATSDVLAGRYNEQFF.